The 9 T cell receptor beta chains below come from one sample, sequenced in a study of CD8+ T cells in alopecia areata (dated by TCRdb to 2017 to 2018). Library preparation was by the immunoSEQ multiplex PCR assay. To provide template for TCR sequencing, every sample had RNA extracted and reverse transcribed into cDNA. TCRdb took this table from immuneACCESS and kept in-frame rearrangements with V and J called. Such tables lack part of the clones; where checked against another copy, unresolved V genes explain under half of the gap, and the rest is unexplained. Counted in this sample were approximately 100,000 clones; about 45% of them appeared once. In total, the top ten clones hold roughly 0.79% of the sample. Sample: CD4+ T cells sorted from blood. The receptors originated from a human donor with alopecia areata.

This clone appeared a few times. This chain uses TRBV19 with TRBJ2-7, with TRBD1 identical over 9 bases. The germline gives CDR1 LNHDA, CDR2 SQIVND (reference sequence). The CDR3 runs 14 residues. J gave up 5 bases and V 3 bases, and 5 bases lay outside the gene matches. The CDR3 sequence: CASSIGQGINEQYF. CDR3 in DNA: TGTGCCAGTAGTATCGGACAGGGGATTAACGAGCAGTACTTC.

A few counts support this clone. The chain recombines TRBV6-5 with TRBJ2-7, with D possibly matching TRBD2 (6 bases). CDR1 and CDR2 (germline): MNHEY, SVGAGI. The CDR3 extends over 12 amino acids. Between the trimmed V and J ends, which lost 9 bases and 4 bases, there was a span of 13 bases. The CDR3 loop is CAREGPFYEQYF. The DNA for the CDR3 is TGTGCCAGGGAGGGACCGTTTTACGAGCAGTACTTC.

This sequence joins TRBV20-1 and TRBJ2-5; D is uncertain. CDR3 length equals 10 residues. Germline V CDR1 and CDR2: DFQATT, SNEGSKA (reference sequence). The V and J ends lost 6 bases and 5 bases respectively, with 7 bases between them. The chain's CDR3 is CSAHGETQYF. The DNA of the CDR3 is TGCAGTGCCCACGGGGAGACCCAGTACTTC.

The chain links TRBV30 to TRBJ2-7, with 10 bases matching TRBD1. The CDR3 runs to 12 residues. After removal of 5 bases from V and 7 bases from J, the junction contained 5 bases not matched to a gene. CDR1 and CDR2 from the germline V gene are GTSNPN and SVGIG (reference sequence). DNA of the CDR3: TGTGCCTGGCGACAGGGGGCGCGGGAGCAGTACTTC. Protein: CAWRQGAREQYF.

This clone has a count of ten or more. The rearrangement uses TRBV14 and TRBJ2-3, with 8 nucleotides matching TRBD2. Germline CDR1 is SGHDN and CDR2 is FVKESK. V shed 1 base, J shed 5 bases, and the junction held 5 bases outside the gene matches. The CDR3 contains 15 residues. The CDR3 nucleotides are TGTGCCAGCAGCCAAGTACTAGCGGATGGAGATACGCAGTATTTT. It encodes CASSQVLADGDTQYF.

The V gene is TRBV11-3, the J gene TRBJ2-1, with unresolved D. The CDR3 runs to 16 residues. V dropped 4 bases and J dropped 8 bases, with 21 bases sitting between them. Germline values: CDR1 SGHNT, CDR2 YENEEA. CDR3 coding DNA: TGTGCCAGCAGCTCCCCGACTGTTCCTGGTTTCTATGAGCAGTTCTTC. This gives the protein CASSSPTVPGFYEQFF.

The J gene is TRBJ2-2, the V gene TRBV28, with a possible D match to TRBD2 (5 bases). Germline V gene lookup returns CDR1 MDHEN and CDR2 SYDVKM. CDR3 length equals 12 residues. Trimming pared 4 bases from V and 8 bases from J, leaving 8 bases between. This chain's CDR3 is CASSSLAGELFF. The CDR3 region has the DNA TGTGCCAGCAGTTCGTTAGCGGGGGAGCTGTTTTTT.

DNA of the CDR3: TGTGCCAGCAGCTTCGGGGACACAAAGTTCTTC. The encoded protein is CASSFGDTKFF. This rearrangement joins TRBV11-2 to TRBJ2-1; a possible D gene is TRBD1 (6 bases). Germline V gives CDR1 SGHAT, CDR2 FQNNGV. The CDR3 length is 11 residues. V was clipped by 3 bases and J by 14 bases, with 11 bases between them. The whole variable domain, remainder taken from reference TRBV11-2 and TRBJ2-1, is EAGVAQSPRYKIIEKRQSVAFWCNPISGHATLYWYQQILGQGPKLLIQFQNNGVVDDSQLPKDRFSAERLKGVDSTLKIQPAKLEDSAVYLCASSFGDTKFFGPGTRLTVL.

V and J are TRBV4-3 and TRBJ1-2, with 8 bases lining up with TRBD1. The CDR3 is 15 residues long. CDR1 is LGHNA, CDR2 YSLEER, per germline. J gave up 4 bases and V 5 bases, and 9 bases lay outside the gene matches. The CDR3 here is CASSNQGARSYGYTF. DNA of the CDR3: TGCGCCAGCAGCAACCAGGGGGCGCGAAGCTATGGCTACACCTTC.